This T cell receptor (beta chain) derives from a study of beta chain features in type 1 diabetes. The study's findings and limits: More deletions and fewer insertions at VDJ junctions were found in patients with type 1 diabetes. Cells carrying high TCR expression could end up over-represented when cDNA is sequenced.

Every bit of the isolated RNA underwent reverse transcription, so sequencing read expressed TCRB transcripts. Samples of naive, central memory and regulatory T cells yielded a mean of about 3.4 million reads. Using immunoSEQ multiplex PCR, the repertoire was profiled, and TCRdb retains in-frame clones only, with some absent. The sample records about 620,000 clones, around 15% being singletons. V was clipped by 5 bases and J by 7 bases, with 14 bases between them. The CDR3 covers 13 residues. Germline lookup yields CDR1 MNHEY and CDR2 SMNVEV (reference sequence). Turning to this clone: The antigen is unknown.

Source material: naive CD4+ T cells from blood. V gene TRBV27 combines with J gene TRBJ1-1, with D unresolved. This receptor was identified in a man aged 18 to 30 in good health. The CDR3 region has the DNA TGTGCCAGCAGTCCTCTAGATTACGTTGAAGCTTTCTTT. This gives the protein CASSPLDYVEAFF.